This T cell receptor beta chain is from a study of beta chain features in type 1 diabetes. Study background: Across all samples, fewer than 140 million sorted cells were examined.

Of note for this clone: Its antigen is still unknown.

Overall study findings and caveats: Researchers report that Type 1 diabetes patients had moderately but significantly shorter TCRB CDR3s across all four CD4+ subsets.

The whole isolated RNA underwent reverse transcription, so sequencing captured expressed TCRB transcripts. Profiling relied on immunoSEQ multiplex PCR, and the TCRdb table lists in-frame clones only, not all of them. The sample lists 120,000 or so clones, roughly a sixth occurring once. Germline V gene sequence: CDR1 SGHTA, CDR2 FQGNSA. This CDR3 region has 15 residues. The V and J ends lost 3 bases and 6 bases respectively, with 18 bases between them. The genes are TRBV7-2 and TRBJ2-7; D is possibly TRBD1 or TRBD2 (5 bases each). This sequence was found in a man in his late teens or twenties with type 1 diabetes. The material sequenced was central memory CD4+ T cells from blood. CDR3 loop: CASSFSGTVGSEQYF. The CDR3 coding sequence is TGTGCCAGCAGCTTCTCCGGGACGGTCGGCTCCGAGCAGTACTTC.